This T cell receptor (beta chain) was sequenced during a study of early T cells in non-severe SARS-CoV-2 infection. Whole-study context: It was bulk RNA from unsorted whole blood that was sequenced, and the chains were unpaired. Study-wide points: Private and CD4 specificities were missed by VDJdb matching, which favored anti-spike CD8 responses.

The CDR3 totals 13 residues. Between the trimmed V and J ends, which lost 7 bases and 3 bases, there was a span of 13 bases. This clonotype was seen at least ten times. Its matching antigen is unknown. Individual cDNA molecules were tagged with unique molecular identifiers. MiXCR, run by TCRdb on the 5' RACE reads, gives a single entry per CDR3 protein. The repertoire includes more than 65,000 distinct CDR3 sequences, approximately 12% of them detected once, and 1.3% sits in the top ten. This clonotype originated in an adult who was a healthcare worker with PCR-confirmed SARS-CoV-2 infection or an uninfected control (not recorded which). V gene TRBV12-3 or TRBV12-4 combines with J gene TRBJ2-7; D not resolved. Material for sequencing was whole blood. CDR3 in amino acids: CASKTAGRYEQYF. The CDR3 DNA reads as TGTGCCAGCAAGACCGCCGGCCGCTACGAGCAGTACTTC.